This T cell receptor (beta chain) was found in a study of blood T cell repertoires in COVID-19. CDR1 is MGHRA, CDR2 YSYEKL, per germline. The CDR3 length is 16 residues. The V end was cut by 5 bases, the J end by 0 bases, with 14 bases between. Sequencing was performed with immunoSEQ multiplex PCR; in TCRdb, only in-frame clones are kept and a portion is missing. The sample records roughly 150,000 clones, around 90% being singletons. Material for sequencing was peripheral blood. The rearrangement links TRBV4-1 to TRBJ1-3; D is perhaps TRBD1 (6 bases). The TCR sequence derives from a man in his fifties or sixties with active or convalescent COVID-19. CDR3 bases: TGCGCCAGCAGCTATGGACAGTCCAACTCTGGAAACACCATATATTTT. Translated: CASSYGQSNSGNTIYF.